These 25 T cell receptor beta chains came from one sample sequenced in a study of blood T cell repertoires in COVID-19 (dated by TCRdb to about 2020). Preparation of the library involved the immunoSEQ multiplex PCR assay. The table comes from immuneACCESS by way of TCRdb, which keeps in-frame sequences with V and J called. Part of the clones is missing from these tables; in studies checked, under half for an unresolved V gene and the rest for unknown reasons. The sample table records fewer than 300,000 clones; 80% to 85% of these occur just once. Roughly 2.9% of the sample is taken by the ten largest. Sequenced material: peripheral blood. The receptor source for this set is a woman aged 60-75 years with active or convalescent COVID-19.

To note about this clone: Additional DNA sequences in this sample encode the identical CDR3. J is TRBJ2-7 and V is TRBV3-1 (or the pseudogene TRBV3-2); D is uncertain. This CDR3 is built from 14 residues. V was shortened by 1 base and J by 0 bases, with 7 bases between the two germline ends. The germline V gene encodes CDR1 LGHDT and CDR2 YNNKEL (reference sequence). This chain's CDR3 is CASSQVTGSYEQYF. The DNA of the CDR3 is TGTGCCAGCAGCCAAGTAACGGGCTCCTACGAGCAGTACTTC.

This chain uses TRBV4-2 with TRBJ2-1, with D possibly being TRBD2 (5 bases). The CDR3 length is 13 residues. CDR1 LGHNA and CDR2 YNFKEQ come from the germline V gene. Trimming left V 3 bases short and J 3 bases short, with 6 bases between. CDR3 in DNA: TGTGCCAGCAGCCACCGGGACTACAATGAGCAGTTCTTC. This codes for CASSHRDYNEQFF.

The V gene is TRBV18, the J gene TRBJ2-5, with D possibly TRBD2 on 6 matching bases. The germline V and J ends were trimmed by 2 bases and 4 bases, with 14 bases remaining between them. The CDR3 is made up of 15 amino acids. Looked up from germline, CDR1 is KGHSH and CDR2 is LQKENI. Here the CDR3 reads CASSPNTGRGETQYF. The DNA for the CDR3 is TGTGCCAGCTCACCAAATACGGGGCGGGGAGAGACCCAGTACTTC.

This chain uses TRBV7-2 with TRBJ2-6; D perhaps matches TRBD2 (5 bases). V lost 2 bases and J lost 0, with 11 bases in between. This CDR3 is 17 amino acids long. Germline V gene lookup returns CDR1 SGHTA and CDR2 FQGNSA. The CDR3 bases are TGTGCCAGCAGCTTATACAGTACTAGCTCTGGGGCCAACGTCCTGACTTTC. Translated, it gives CASSLYSTSSGANVLTF.

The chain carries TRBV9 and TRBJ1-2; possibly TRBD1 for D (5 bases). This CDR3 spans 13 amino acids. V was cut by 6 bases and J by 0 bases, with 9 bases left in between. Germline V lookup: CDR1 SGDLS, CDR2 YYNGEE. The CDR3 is CASTSTANYGYTF. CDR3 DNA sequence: TGTGCCAGCACCTCGACAGCTAACTATGGCTACACCTTC.

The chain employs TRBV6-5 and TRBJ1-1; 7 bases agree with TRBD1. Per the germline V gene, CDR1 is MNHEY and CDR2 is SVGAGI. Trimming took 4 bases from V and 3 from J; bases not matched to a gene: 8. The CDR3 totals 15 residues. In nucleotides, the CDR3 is TGTGCCAGCAGTTCCCCGACAGGGAAGCACACTGAAGCTTTCTTT. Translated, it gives CASSSPTGKHTEAFF.

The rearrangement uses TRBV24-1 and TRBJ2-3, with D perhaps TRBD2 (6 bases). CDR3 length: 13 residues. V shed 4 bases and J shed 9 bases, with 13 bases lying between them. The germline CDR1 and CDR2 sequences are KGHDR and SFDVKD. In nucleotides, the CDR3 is TGTGCCACCAGTGACCCTGTTCGGGGGACGCAGTATTTT. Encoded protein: CATSDPVRGTQYF.

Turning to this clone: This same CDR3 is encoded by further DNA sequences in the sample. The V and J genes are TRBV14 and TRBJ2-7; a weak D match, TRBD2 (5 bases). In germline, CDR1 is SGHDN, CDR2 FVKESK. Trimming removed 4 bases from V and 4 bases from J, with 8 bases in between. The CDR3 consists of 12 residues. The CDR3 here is CASSPSGYEQYF. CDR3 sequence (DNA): TGTGCCAGCAGCCCTTCGGGGTACGAGCAGTACTTC.

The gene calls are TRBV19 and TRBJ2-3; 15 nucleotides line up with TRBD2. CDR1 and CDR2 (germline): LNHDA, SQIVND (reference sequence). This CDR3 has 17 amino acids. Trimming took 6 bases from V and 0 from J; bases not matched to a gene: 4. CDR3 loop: CASRGTSGGPSTDTQYF. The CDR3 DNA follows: TGTGCCAGTAGGGGGACTAGCGGGGGGCCTAGCACAGATACGCAGTATTTT. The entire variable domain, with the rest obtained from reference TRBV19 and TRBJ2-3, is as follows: DGGITQSPKYLFRKEGQNVTLSCEQNLNHDAMYWYRQDPGQGLRLIYYSQIVNDFQKGDIAEGYSVSREKKESFPLTVTSAQKNPTAFYLCASRGTSGGPSTDTQYFGPGTRLTVL.

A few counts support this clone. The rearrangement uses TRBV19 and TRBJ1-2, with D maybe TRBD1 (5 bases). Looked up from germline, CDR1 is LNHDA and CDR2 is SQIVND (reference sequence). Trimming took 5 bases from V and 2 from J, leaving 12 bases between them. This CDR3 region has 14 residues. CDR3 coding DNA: TGTGCCAGTAGTCCGTGGAGACAGAACTATGGCTACACCTTC. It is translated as CASSPWRQNYGYTF.

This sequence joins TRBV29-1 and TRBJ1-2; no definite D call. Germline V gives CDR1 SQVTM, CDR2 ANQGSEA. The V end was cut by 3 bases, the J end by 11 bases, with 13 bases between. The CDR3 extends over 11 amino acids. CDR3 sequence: CSVDPISGYTF. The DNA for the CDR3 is TGCAGCGTTGATCCTATCAGCGGGTACACCTTC. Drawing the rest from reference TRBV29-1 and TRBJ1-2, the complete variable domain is SAVISQKPSRDICQRGTSLTIQCQVDSQVTMMFWYRQQPGQSLTLIATANQGSEATYESGFVIDKFPISRPNLTFSTLTVSNMSPEDSSIYLCSVDPISGYTFGSGTRLTVV.

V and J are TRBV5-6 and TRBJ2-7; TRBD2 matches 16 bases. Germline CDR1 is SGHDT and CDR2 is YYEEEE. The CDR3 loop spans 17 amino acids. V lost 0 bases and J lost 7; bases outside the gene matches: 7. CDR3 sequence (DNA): TGTGCCAGCAGCTTGGTCGGGACTAGCGGGGGGGCCGTAGAGCAGTACTTC. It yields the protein CASSLVGTSGGAVEQYF.

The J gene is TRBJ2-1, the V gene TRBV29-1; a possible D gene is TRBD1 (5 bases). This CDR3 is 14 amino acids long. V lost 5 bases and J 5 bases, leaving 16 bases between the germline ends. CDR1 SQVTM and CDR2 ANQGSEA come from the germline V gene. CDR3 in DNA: TGCAGCGTTAGTATTGAGACAGCCAACAATGAGCAGTTCTTC. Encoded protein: CSVSIETANNEQFF.

CDR3 nucleotide sequence: TGTGCCTGGAGTGTAAAGCGGTACTACGAGCAGTACTTC. Its protein is CAWSVKRYYEQYF. This sequence joins TRBV30 and TRBJ2-7; possibly TRBD2 for D (5 bases). V lost 0 bases and J 3 bases, leaving 9 bases between the germline ends. The length of the CDR3 is 13 residues. The germline gives CDR1 GTSNPN, CDR2 SVGIG (reference sequence).

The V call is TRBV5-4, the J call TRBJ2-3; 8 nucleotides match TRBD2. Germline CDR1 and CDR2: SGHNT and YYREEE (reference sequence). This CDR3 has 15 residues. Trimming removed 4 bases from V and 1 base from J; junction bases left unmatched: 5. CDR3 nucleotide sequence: TGTGCCAGCAGCCCCGGGGGGGCGGGCACAGATACGCAGTATTTT. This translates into CASSPGGAGTDTQYF.

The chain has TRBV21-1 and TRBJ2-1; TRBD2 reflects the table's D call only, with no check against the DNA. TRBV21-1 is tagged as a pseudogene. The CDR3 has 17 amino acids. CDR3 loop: CASSKPAKGGSYNEQFF. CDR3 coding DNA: TGTGCCAGCAGCAAACCCGCTAAGGGAGGCTCCTACAATGAGCAGTTCTTC.

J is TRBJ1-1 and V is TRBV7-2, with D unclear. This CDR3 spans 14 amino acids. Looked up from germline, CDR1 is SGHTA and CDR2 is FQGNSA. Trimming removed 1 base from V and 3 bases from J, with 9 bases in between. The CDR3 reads CASSLGGGYTEAFF. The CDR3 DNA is TGTGCCAGCAGCTTAGGGGGAGGGTACACTGAAGCTTTCTTT.

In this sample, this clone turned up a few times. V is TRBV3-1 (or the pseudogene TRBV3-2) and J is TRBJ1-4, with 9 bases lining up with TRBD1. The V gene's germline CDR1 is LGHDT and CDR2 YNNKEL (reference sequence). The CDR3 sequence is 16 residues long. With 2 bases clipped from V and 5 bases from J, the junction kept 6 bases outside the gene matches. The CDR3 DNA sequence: TGTGCCAGCAGCCAAAGAACCACAGGGGGCAATGAAAAACTGTTTTTT. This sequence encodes CASSQRTTGGNEKLFF.

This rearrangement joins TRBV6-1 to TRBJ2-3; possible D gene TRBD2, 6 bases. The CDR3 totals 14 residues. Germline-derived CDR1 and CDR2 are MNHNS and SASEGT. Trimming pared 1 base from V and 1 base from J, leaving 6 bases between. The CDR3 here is CASSEGRGTDTQYF. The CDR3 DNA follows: TGTGCCAGCAGTGAAGGGAGGGGCACAGATACGCAGTATTTT.

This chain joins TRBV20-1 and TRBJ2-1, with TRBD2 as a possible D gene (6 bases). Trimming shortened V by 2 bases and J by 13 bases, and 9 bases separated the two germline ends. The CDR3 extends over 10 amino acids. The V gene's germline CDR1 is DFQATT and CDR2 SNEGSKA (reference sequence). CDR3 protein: CSARLLAQFF. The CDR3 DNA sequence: TGCAGTGCTAGACTACTAGCACAGTTCTTC.

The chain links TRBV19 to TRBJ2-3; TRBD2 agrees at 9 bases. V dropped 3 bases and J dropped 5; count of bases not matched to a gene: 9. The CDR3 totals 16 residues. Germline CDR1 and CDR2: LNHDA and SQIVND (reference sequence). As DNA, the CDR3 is TGTGCCAGTAGTATCCCCGGAGCGGGGGGCGGAGATACGCAGTATTTT. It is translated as CASSIPGAGGGDTQYF.

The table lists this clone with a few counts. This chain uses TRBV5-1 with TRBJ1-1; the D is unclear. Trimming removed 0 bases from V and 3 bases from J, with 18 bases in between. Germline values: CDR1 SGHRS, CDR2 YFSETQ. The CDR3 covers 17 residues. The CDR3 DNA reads TGCGCCAGCAGCTTGGGCTCAGGTCCCGGGGTGGACACTGAAGCTTTCTTT. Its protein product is CASSLGSGPGVDTEAFF.

This CDR3 reads CASSSNQIRNTEAFF. DNA for the CDR3: TGCGCCAGCAGCTCAAACCAGATAAGGAACACTGAAGCTTTCTTT. This sequence joins TRBV5-1 and TRBJ1-1; D gene ambiguous. The CDR3 covers 15 residues. Trimming took 3 bases from V and 1 from J, leaving 13 bases between them. Germline V gene sequence: CDR1 SGHRS, CDR2 YFSETQ.

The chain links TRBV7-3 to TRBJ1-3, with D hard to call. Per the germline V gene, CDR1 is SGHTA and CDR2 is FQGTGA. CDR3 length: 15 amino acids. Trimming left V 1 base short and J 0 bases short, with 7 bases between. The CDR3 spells CASSLSRGSGNTIYF. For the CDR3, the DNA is TGTGCCAGCAGCTTAAGTCGGGGCTCTGGAAACACCATATATTTT.

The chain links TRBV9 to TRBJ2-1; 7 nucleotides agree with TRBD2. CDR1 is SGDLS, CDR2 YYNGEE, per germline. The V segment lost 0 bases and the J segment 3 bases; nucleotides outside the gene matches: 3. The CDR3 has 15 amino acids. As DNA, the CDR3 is TGTGCCAGCAGCGTAGTTCCTAGCGGCTACAATGAGCAGTTCTTC. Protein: CASSVVPSGYNEQFF.